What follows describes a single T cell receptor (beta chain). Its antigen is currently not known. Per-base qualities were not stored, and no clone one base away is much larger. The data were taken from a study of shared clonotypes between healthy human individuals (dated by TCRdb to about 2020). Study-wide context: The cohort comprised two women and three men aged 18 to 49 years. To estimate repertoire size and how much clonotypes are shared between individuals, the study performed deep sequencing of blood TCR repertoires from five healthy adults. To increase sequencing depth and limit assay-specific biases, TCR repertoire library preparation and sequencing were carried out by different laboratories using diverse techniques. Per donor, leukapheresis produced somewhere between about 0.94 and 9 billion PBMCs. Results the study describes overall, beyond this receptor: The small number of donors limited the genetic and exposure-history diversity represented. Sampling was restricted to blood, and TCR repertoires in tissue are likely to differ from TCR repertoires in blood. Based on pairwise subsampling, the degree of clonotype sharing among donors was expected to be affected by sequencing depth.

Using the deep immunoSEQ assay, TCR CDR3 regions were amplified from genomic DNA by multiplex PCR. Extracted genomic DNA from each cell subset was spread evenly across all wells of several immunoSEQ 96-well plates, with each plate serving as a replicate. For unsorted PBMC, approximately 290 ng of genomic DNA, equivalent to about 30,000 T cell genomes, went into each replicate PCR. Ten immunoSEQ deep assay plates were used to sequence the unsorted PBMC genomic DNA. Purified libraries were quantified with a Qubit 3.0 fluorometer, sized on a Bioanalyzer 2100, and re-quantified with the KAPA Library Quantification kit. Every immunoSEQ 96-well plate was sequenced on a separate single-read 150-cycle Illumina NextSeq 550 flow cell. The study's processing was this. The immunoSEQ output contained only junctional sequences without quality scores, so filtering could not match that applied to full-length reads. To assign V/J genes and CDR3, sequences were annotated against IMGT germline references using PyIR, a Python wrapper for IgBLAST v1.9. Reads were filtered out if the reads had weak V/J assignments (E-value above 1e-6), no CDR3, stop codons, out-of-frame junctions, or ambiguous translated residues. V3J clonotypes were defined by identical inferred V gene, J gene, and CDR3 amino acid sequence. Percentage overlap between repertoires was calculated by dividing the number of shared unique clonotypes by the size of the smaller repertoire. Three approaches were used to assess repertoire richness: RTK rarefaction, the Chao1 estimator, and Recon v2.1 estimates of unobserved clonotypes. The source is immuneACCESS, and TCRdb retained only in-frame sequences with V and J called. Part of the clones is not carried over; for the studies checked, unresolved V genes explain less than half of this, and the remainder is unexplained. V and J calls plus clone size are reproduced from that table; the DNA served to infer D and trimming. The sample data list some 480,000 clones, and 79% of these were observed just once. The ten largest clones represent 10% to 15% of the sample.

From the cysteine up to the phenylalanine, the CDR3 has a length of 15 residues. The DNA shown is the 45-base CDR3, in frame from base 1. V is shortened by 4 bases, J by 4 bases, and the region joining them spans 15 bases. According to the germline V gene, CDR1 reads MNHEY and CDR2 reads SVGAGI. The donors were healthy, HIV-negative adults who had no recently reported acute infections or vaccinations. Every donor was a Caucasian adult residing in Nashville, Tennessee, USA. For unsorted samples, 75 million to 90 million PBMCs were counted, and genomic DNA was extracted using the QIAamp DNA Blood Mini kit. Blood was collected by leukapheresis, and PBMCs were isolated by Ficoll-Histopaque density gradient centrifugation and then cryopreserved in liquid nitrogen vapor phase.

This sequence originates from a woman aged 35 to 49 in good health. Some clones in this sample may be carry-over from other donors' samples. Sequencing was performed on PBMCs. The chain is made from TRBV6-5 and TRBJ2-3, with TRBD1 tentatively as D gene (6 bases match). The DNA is TGTGCCAGCAGTTCCTTCAGGGGAAGCGCAGATACGCAGTATTTT. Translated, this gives CASSSFRGSADTQYF.